This T cell receptor (beta chain) appears in the sequencing data of a study of T cells after yellow fever vaccination. TCRdb processed the 5' RACE reads anew with MiXCR; each CDR3 protein has one entry. The sample lists some 350,000 distinct CDR3 sequences; under 7.5% were seen once. This clonotype has ten or more counts. V was trimmed by 0 bases and J by 7 bases, leaving 7 bases between them. This CDR3 contains 12 residues. The germline V gene has CDR1 DFQATT and CDR2 SNEGSKA (reference sequence). Here the sequenced sample was PBMCs, taken 5 days after the yellow fever booster vaccination. This sequence was found in a man aged 30 to 45 who received the YFV17D yellow fever vaccine. The chain carries TRBV20-1 and TRBJ2-1; unclear D gene. The CDR3 sequence: CSARESLNEQFF. The CDR3, as DNA: TGCAGTGCTAGAGAAAGTCTGAATGAGCAGTTCTTC.